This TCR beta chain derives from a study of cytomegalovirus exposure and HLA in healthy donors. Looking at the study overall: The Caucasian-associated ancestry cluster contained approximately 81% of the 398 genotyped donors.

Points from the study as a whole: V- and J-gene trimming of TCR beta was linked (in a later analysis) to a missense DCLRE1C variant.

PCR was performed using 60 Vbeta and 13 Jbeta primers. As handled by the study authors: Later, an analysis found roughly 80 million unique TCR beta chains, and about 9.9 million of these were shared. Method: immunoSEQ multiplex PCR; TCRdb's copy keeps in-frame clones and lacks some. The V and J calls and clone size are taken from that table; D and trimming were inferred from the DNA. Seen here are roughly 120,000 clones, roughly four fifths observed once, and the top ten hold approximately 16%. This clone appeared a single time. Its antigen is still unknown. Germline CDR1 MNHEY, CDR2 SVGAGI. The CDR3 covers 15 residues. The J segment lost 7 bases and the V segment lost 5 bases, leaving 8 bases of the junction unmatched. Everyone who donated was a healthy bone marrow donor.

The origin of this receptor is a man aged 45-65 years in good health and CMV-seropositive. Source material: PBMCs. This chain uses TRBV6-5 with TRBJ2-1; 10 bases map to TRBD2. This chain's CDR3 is CASSKRGGRQNEQFF. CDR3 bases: TGTGCCAGCAGTAAGCGGGGGGGCCGTCAGAATGAGCAGTTCTTC.